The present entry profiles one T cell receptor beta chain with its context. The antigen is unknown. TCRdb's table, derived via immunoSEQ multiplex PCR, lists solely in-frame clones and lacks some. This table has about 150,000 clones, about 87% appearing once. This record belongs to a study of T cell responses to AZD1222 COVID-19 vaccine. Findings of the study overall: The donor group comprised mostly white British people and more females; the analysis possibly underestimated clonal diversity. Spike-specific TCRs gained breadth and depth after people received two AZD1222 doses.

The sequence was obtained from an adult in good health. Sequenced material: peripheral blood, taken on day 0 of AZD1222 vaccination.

The CDR3 DNA follows: TGTGCCAGCAGCCCAAGCGACCGGGATTCTCTAGAGCAGTACTTC. Its protein is CASSPSDRDSLEQYF. The chain carries TRBV28 and TRBJ2-7; possible D gene TRBD2, 5 bases. In germline, CDR1 is MDHEN, CDR2 SYDVKM. This CDR3 has 15 amino acids. V lost 6 bases and J lost 7, with 22 bases in between.